This T cell receptor beta chain was recovered during a study of T cell changes during pregnancy in multiple sclerosis. Data came from immunoSEQ multiplex PCR; TCRdb stores just in-frame clones and leaves some out. This table holds under 40,000 clones, roughly 90% found once. This TCR came from a female donor with multiple sclerosis, enrolled in a pregnancy study. Specimen: CD4+ T cells from peripheral blood mononuclear cells, collected before pregnancy.

The chain's CDR3 is CASSLLNTEAFF. The CDR3 DNA sequence: TGCGCCAGCAGCTTGTTAAACACTGAAGCTTTCTTT. The chain joins TRBV5-1 to TRBJ1-1; D gene ambiguous. V was cut by 1 base and J by 2 bases, with 3 bases left in between. The CDR3 loop spans 12 amino acids. The germline CDR1 and CDR2 sequences are SGHRS and YFSETQ.